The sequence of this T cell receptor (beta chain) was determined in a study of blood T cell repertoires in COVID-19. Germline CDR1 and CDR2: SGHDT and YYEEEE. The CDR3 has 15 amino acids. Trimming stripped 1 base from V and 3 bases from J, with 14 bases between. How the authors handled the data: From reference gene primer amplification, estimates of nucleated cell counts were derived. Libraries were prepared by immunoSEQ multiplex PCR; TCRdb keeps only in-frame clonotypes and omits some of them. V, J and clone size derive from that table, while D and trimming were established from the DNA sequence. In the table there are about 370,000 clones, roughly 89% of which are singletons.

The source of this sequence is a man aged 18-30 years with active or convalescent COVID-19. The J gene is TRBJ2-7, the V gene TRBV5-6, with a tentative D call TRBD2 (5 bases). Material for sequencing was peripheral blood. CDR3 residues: CASSLREIKFYEQYF. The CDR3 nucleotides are TGTGCCAGCAGCTTGAGGGAGATAAAGTTCTACGAGCAGTACTTC.